Below are 15 T cell receptor beta chains sequenced from a single sample in a study of response to subunit inactivated influenza vaccine. TCRdb fed the RT-PCR reads into MiXCR, producing one record per CDR3 protein. This sample carries about 780,000 distinct CDR3 sequences, roughly 18% of them seen once, and the ten largest clones take 11%. Sequencing was performed on PBMCs from blood, taken roughly 5 days after vaccination. The source of these receptors is a man aged 45-60 years who received an inactivated influenza vaccine.

This rearrangement joins TRBV15 to TRBJ2-5, with D possibly being TRBD1 (5 bases). Germline CDR1 and CDR2: LNHNV and YYDKDF (reference sequence). This CDR3 is built from 18 residues. V lost 0 bases and J 0 bases, leaving 17 bases between the germline ends. The CDR3 loop reads CATSRDKGIVSYQETQYF. The CDR3 DNA follows: TGTGCCACCAGCAGAGATAAGGGGATAGTTTCGTACCAAGAGACCCAGTACTTC.

The V call is TRBV12-3 or TRBV12-4, the J call TRBJ2-1, with 8 bases aligning to TRBD2. This CDR3 region has 14 residues. V shed 3 bases and J 15 bases; nucleotides not matched to a gene: 13. The CDR3 sequence is CASSLAGGRSVLFF. The CDR3 DNA reads as TGTGCCAGCAGTTTGGCGGGAGGCCGGTCGGTTCTGTTCTTC.

V gene TRBV10-3 combines with J gene TRBJ1-1, with unresolved D. There are 13 residues in the CDR3. Trimming took off 4 bases at V and 5 bases at J, with 11 bases between the two ends. Germline CDR1 ENHRY, CDR2 SYGVKD. CDR3 sequence (DNA): TGTGCCATCAGTGTCGGCATCCAGACTGAAGCTTTCTTT. Encoded protein: CAISVGIQTEAFF.

The V call is TRBV20-1, the J call TRBJ2-1, with D perhaps matching TRBD2 (7 bases). CDR1 and CDR2 (germline): DFQATT, SNEGSKA (reference sequence). The CDR3 consists of 14 residues. The CDR3 coding sequence is TGCAGCCCACATGGGGGGGCTACCTACAATGAGCAGTTCTTC. This encodes CSPHGGATYNEQFF.

The rearrangement joins TRBV6-2 or TRBV6-3 to TRBJ1-5; possibly TRBD1 for D (5 bases). The CDR3 has 12 amino acids. V lost 5 bases and J 11 bases, leaving 13 bases between the germline ends. Germline lookup yields CDR1 MNHEY and CDR2 SVGEGT. This CDR3 is CASSEGQGSQHF. The CDR3 DNA sequence: TGTGCCAGCAGTGAGGGGCAGGGCTCCCAGCATTTT.

This clonotype was picked up a small number of times. The V call is TRBV28, the J call TRBJ2-1; maybe TRBD2 (5 bases). The CDR3 length is 16 residues. V was cut by 2 bases and J by 1 base, with 12 bases left in between. Looked up from germline, CDR1 is MDHEN and CDR2 is SYDVKM. In nucleotides, the CDR3 is TGTGCCAGCAGTTTAAGACCGGGAAGGTCCTACAATGAGCAGTTCTTC. Its protein is CASSLRPGRSYNEQFF.

The rearrangement joins TRBV5-1 to TRBJ2-1; a possible D gene is TRBD2 (6 bases). V was cut by 5 bases and J by 7 bases, with 19 bases left in between. In germline, CDR1 is SGHRS, CDR2 YFSETQ. The CDR3 has 15 amino acids. The CDR3 region has the DNA TGCGCCAGCAGTCCCGGGACTCGCCCCCGTAATGAGCAGTTCTTC. Protein product: CASSPGTRPRNEQFF.

The sample holds a few counts of this clonotype. This chain connects TRBV7-2 to TRBJ1-2, with 10 bases matching TRBD1. J was trimmed by 4 bases and V by 1 base; bases with no gene match: 3. This CDR3 is 15 amino acids long. Germline V CDR1 and CDR2: SGHTA, FQGNSA. CDR3 bases: TGTGCCAGCAGCTTAGAGGGGACAGGGGTCTATGGCTACACCTTC. It translates to CASSLEGTGVYGYTF.

This sequence joins TRBV27 and TRBJ1-1; D is unresolved. V was trimmed by 4 bases and J by 11 bases, leaving 17 bases between them. Germline values: CDR1 MNHEY, CDR2 SMNVEV (reference sequence). This CDR3 spans 13 amino acids. In nucleotides, the CDR3 is TGTGCCAGCAGTTATCGTGGGAGCCATAGGGCTTTCTTT. Translated: CASSYRGSHRAFF.

V usage is TRBV27 and J usage is TRBJ2-1; TRBD2 is a possible D gene (5 bases). The CDR3 is made up of 17 amino acids. V lost 4 bases and J 0 bases, leaving 16 bases between the germline ends. Germline V lookup: CDR1 MNHEY, CDR2 SMNVEV (reference sequence). For the CDR3, the DNA is TGTGCCAGCAGTTCCCGTCGGACGGGAAGCTCCTACAATGAGCAGTTCTTC. It yields the protein CASSSRRTGSSYNEQFF.

This clonotype was observed a few times. The chain uses TRBV7-9 and TRBJ2-5; D is unclear. Germline V gene lookup returns CDR1 SEHNR and CDR2 FQNEAQ (reference sequence). The V and J ends lost 1 base and 2 bases respectively, with 8 bases between them. This CDR3 spans 14 amino acids. CDR3 DNA: TGTGCCAGCAGCTTAGTTTCGGCGCAAGAGACCCAGTACTTC. It encodes CASSLVSAQETQYF.

The chain is built from TRBV6-2 or TRBV6-3 and TRBJ2-1, with D tentatively TRBD2 (6 bases). Trimming stripped 2 bases from V and 5 bases from J, with 10 bases between. This CDR3 contains 14 residues. Germline CDR1 reads MNHEY; CDR2 reads SVGEGT. The CDR3 DNA follows: TGTGCCAGCAGTTACGGGCTAGCGAACAATGAGCAGTTCTTC. Amino acid sequence: CASSYGLANNEQFF.

V gene TRBV15 combines with J gene TRBJ2-1; D is perhaps TRBD1 or TRBD2 (6 bases each). The V end was cut by 0 bases, the J end by 4 bases, with 16 bases between. Germline V gene lookup returns CDR1 LNHNV and CDR2 YYDKDF (reference sequence). This CDR3 spans 17 amino acids. CDR3 residues: CATSRDLTGGGYNEQFF. In DNA, the CDR3 is TGTGCCACCAGCAGAGATCTTACAGGAGGGGGGTACAATGAGCAGTTCTTC.

The chain joins TRBV7-2 to TRBJ2-3; D gene ambiguous. Germline V gene lookup returns CDR1 SGHTA and CDR2 FQGNSA. The CDR3 is made up of 12 amino acids. Trimming took 1 base from V and 6 from J, leaving 5 bases between them. CDR3 sequence: CASSLVEDTQYF. For the CDR3, the DNA is TGTGCCAGCAGCTTAGTTGAGGATACGCAGTATTTT.

This clonotype has a handful of counts. V gene TRBV4-2 combines with J gene TRBJ2-1, with 9 bases that match TRBD2. Germline V gene data show CDR1 as LGHNA and CDR2 as YNFKEQ. There are 13 residues in the CDR3. With 9 bases clipped from V and 10 bases from J, the junction kept 10 bases outside the gene matches. CDR3 loop: CASGTSWSREQFF. The CDR3, as DNA: TGTGCCAGTGGGACTAGCTGGAGTCGGGAGCAGTTCTTC.